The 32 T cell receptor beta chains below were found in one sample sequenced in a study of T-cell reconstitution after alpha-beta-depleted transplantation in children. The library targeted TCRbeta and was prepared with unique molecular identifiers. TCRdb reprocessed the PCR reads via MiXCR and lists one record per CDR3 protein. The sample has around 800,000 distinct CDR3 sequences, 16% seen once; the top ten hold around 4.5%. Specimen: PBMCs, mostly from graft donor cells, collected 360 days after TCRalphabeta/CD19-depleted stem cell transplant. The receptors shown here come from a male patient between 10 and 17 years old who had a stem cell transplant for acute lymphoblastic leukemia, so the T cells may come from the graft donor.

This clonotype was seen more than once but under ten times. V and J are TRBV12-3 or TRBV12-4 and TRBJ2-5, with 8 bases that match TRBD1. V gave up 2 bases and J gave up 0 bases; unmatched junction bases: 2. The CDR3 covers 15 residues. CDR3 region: CASSLRGQDQETQYF. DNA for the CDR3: TGTGCCAGCAGTTTAAGGGGACAGGACCAAGAGACCCAGTACTTC.

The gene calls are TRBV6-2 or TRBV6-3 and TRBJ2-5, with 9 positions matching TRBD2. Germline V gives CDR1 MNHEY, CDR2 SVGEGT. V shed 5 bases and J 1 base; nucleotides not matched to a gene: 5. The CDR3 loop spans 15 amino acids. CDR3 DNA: TGTGCCAGCAGTCTATCTAGCGGGATCCAAGAGACCCAGTACTTC. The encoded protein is CASSLSSGIQETQYF.

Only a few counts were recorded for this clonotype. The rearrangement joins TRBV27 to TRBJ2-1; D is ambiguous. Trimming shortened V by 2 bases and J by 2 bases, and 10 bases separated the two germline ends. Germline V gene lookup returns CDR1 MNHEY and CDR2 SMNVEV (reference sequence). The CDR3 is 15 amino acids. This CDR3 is CASSLHAVAYNEQFF. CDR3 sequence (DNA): TGTGCCAGCAGTTTACACGCGGTGGCCTACAATGAGCAGTTCTTC.

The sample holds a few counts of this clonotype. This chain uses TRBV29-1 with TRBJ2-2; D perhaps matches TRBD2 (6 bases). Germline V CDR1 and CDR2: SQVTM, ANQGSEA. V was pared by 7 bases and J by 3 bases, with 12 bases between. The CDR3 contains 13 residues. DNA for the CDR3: TGCAGCGCGGCCGGGGGTTACACCGGGGAGCTGTTTTTT. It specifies CSAAGGYTGELFF.

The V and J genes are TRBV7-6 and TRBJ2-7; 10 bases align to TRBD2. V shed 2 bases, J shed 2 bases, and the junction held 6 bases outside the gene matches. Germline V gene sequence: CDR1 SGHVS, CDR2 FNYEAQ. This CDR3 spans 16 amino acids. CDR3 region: CASSLLGTSETYEQYF. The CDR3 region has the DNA TGTGCCAGCAGCTTACTCGGGACTAGCGAAACCTACGAGCAGTACTTC.

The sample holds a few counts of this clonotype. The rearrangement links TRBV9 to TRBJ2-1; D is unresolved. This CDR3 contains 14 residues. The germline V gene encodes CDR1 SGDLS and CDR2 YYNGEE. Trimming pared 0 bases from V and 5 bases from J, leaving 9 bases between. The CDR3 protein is CASSVAGNNNEQFF. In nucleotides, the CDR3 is TGTGCCAGCAGCGTAGCTGGAAACAACAATGAGCAGTTCTTC.

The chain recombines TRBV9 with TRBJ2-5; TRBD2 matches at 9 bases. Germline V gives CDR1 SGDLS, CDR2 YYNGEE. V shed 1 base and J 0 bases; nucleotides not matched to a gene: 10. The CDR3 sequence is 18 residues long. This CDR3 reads CASSVLGGRVPNQETQYF. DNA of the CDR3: TGTGCCAGCAGCGTATTAGGCGGGAGGGTACCCAACCAAGAGACCCAGTACTTC.

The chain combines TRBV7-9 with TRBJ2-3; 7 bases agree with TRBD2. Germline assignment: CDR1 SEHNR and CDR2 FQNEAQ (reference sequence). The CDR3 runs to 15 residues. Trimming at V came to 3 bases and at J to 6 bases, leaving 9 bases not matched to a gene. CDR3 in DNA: TGTGCCAGCAGCTTGCTAGCGGAGGGGCTGGATACGCAGTATTTT. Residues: CASSLLAEGLDTQYF.

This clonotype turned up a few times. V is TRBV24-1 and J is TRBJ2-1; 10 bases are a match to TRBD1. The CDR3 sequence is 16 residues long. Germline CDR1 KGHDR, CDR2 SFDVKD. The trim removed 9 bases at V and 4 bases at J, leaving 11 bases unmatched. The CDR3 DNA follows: TGTGCCACCGCAGAAGGGACAGGGGTTCCATACAATGAGCAGTTCTTC. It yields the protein CATAEGTGVPYNEQFF.

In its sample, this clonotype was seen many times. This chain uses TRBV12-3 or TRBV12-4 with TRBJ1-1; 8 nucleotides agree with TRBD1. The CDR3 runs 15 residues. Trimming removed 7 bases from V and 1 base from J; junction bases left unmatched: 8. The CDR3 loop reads CASILPGQGNTEAFF. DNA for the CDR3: TGTGCCAGCATCCTCCCCGGACAGGGGAACACTGAAGCTTTCTTT.

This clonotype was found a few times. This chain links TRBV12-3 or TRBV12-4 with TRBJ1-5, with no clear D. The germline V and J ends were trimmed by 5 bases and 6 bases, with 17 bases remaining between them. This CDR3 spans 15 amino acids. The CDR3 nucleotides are TGTGCCAGCAGTGACCCAGGTGACTGGGGTCAGCCCCAGCATTTT. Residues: CASSDPGDWGQPQHF.

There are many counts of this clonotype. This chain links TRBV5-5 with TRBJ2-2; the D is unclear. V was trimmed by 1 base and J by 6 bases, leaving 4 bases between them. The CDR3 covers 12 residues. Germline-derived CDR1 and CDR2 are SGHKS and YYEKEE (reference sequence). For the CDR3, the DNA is TGTGCCAGCAGCTTGTGGGCCGGGGAGCTGTTTTTT. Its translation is CASSLWAGELFF.

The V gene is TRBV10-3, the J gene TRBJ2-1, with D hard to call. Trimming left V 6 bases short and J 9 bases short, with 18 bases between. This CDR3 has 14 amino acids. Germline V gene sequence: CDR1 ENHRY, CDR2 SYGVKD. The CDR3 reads CAISKTDTSGEQFF. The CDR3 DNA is TGTGCCATCAGCAAGACCGATACTTCCGGTGAGCAGTTCTTC.

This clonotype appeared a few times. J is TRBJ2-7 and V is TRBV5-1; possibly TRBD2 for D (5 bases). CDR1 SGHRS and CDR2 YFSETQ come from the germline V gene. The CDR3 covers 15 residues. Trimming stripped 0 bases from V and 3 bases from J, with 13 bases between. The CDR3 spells CASSLDRGSLYEQYF. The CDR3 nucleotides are TGCGCCAGCAGCTTGGATCGGGGATCCCTCTACGAGCAGTACTTC.

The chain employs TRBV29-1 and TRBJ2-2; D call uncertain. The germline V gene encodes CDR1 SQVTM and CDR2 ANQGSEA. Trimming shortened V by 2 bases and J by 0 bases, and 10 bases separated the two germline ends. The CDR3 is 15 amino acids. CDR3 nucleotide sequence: TGCAGCGTTGAATCTGGGAACTCGAACACCGGGGAGCTGTTTTTT. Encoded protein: CSVESGNSNTGELFF.

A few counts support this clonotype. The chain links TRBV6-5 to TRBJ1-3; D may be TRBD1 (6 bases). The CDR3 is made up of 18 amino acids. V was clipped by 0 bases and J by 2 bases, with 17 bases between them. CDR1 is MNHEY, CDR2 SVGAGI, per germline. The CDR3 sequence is CASSYSSSGAVAGNTIYF. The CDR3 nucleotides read TGTGCCAGCAGTTACTCGAGCTCGGGGGCAGTTGCTGGAAACACCATATATTTT.

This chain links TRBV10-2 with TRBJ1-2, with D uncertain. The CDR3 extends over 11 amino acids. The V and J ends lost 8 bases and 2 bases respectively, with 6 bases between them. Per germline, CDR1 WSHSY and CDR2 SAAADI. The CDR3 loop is CASGLNYGYTF. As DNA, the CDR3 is TGCGCCAGCGGCTTGAACTATGGCTACACCTTC.

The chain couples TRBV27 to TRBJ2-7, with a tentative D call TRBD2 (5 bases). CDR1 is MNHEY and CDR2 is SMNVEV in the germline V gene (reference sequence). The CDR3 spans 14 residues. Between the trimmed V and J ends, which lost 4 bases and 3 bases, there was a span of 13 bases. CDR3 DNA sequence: TGTGCCAGCAGTTCTACGGGGTATCTCTACGAGCAGTACTTC. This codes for CASSSTGYLYEQYF.

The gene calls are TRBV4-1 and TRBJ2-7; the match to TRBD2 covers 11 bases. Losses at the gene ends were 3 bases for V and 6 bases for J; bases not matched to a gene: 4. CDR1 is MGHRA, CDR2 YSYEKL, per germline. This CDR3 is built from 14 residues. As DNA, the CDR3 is TGCGCCAGCAGCCAGTCCCTAGCGGGGGGCGAGCAGTACTTC. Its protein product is CASSQSLAGGEQYF.

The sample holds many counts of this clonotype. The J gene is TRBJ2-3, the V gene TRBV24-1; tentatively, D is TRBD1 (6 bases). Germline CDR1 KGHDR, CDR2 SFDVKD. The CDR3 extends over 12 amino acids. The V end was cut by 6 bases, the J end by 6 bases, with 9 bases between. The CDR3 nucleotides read TGTGCCACCAGTCTTACAGGGGATACGCAGTATTTT. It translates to CATSLTGDTQYF.

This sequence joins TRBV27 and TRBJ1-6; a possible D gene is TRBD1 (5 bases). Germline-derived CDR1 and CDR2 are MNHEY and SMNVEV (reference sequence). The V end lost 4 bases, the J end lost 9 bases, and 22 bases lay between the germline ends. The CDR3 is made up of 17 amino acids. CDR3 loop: CASSSTRYRRRSSPLHF. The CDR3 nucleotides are TGTGCCAGCAGTTCCACGAGATACAGGAGGAGGAGTTCACCCCTCCACTTT.

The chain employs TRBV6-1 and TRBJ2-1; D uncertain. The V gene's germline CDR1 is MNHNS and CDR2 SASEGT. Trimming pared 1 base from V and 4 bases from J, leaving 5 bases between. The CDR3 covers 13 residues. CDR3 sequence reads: CASSEDLYNEQFF. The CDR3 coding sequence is TGTGCCAGCAGTGAAGACTTATACAATGAGCAGTTCTTC.

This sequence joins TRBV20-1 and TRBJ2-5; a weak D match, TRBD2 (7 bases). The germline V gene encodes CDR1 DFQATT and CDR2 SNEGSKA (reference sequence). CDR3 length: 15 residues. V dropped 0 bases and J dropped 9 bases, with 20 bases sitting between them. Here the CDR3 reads CSARDRGGGPGAQYF. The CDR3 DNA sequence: TGCAGTGCTAGAGATCGGGGCGGGGGCCCGGGGGCCCAGTACTTC.

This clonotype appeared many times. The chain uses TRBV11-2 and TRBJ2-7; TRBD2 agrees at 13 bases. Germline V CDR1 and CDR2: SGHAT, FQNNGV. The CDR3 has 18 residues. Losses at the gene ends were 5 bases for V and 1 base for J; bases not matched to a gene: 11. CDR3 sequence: CASSLSPGLAGRSYEQYF. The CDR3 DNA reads TGTGCCAGCAGCCTATCCCCGGGACTAGCGGGAAGGTCCTACGAGCAGTACTTC.

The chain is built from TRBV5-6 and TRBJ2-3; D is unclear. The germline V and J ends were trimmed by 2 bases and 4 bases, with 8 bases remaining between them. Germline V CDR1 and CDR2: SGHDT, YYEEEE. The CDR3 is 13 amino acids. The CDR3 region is CASSFLEADTQYF. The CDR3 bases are TGTGCCAGCAGCTTCTTAGAGGCAGATACGCAGTATTTT.

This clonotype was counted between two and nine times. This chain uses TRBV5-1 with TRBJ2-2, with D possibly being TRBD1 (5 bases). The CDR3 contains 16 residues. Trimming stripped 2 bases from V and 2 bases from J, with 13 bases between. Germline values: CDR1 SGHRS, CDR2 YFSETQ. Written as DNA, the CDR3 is TGCGCCAGCAGCTTTACCGCAGGGATTAACACCGGGGAGCTGTTTTTT. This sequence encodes CASSFTAGINTGELFF.

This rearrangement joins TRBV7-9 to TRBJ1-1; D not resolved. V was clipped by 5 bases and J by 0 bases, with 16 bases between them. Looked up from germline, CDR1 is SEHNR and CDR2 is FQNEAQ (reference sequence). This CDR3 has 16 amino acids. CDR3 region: CASSPIRVHLNTEAFF. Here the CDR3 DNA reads TGTGCCAGCAGCCCGATTAGGGTCCACTTGAACACTGAAGCTTTCTTT.

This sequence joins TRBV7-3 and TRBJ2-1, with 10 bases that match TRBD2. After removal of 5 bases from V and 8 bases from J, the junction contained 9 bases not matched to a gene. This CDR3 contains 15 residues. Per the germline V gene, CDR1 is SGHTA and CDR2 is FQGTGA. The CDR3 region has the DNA TGTGCCAGCAGCCCAACTAGCGGGAATGTCTATGAGCAGTTCTTC. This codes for CASSPTSGNVYEQFF.

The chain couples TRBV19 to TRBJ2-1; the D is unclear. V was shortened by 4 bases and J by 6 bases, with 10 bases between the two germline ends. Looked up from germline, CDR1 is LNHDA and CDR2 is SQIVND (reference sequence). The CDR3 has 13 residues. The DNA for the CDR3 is TGTGCCAGTAGTAAAGGCAGTGGCAATGAGCAGTTCTTC. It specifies CASSKGSGNEQFF.

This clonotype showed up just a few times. In nucleotides, the CDR3 is TGTGCCACCAGTGATTTGGGGGCAACCCAAGAGACCCAGTACTTC. It yields the protein CATSDLGATQETQYF. V and J are TRBV24-1 and TRBJ2-5, with D perhaps matching TRBD1 (5 bases). Trimming cost V 0 bases and J 1 base, with 8 bases left between them. Germline loops: CDR1 KGHDR, CDR2 SFDVKD. This CDR3 spans 15 amino acids.

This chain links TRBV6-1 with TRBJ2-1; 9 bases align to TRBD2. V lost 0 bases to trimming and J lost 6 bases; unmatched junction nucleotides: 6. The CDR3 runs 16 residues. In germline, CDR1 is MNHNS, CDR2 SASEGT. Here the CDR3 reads CASSEALAGIRNEQFF. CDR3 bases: TGTGCCAGCAGTGAAGCTCTAGCGGGGATTCGCAATGAGCAGTTCTTC.

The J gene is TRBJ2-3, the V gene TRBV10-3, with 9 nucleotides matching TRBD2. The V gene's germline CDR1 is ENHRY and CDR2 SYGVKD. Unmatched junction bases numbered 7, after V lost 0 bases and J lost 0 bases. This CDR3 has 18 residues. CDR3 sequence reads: CAISESTGTSSSTDTQYF. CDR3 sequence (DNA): TGTGCCATCAGTGAGTCTACCGGGACTAGCTCTAGCACAGATACGCAGTATTTT.